The sequence of this T cell receptor beta chain was determined in a study of Ad26.COV2.S vaccination and SARS-CoV-2 variants. Study summary: Donor had been placed in the Ad26.COV2.S arm of the COV1001 trial. Dosing was one shot or two shots 56 days apart.

CDR1 is SGHRS and CDR2 is YFSETQ in the germline V gene. V gave up 5 bases and J gave up 3 bases, with 14 bases separating them. The CDR3 consists of 15 residues. Indicated treatment: roughly 20 received Ad26.COV2.S at low or high dose, single or two shots; about 5 received placebo; per-sample allocation not given. The samples date from day 63 after the first vaccine or placebo injection. Cohort 1b enrolled adults aged 18-55 years in Boston. This table comes from immunoSEQ multiplex PCR, and its TCRdb copy is limited to in-frame clones, with some not included. Here the sample spans about 420,000 clones, 85% to 90% being singletons. This clone has just one count. As yet, its antigen is unknown. Findings and caveats of the study: Marked by substantial breadth, spike-specific CD8+ and CD4+ T cell responses were reportedly seen after vaccination.

The V gene is TRBV5-1, the J gene TRBJ1-4; tentative D call: TRBD1 (6 bases). This clonotype was obtained from a person aged 18 to 65 who received the Ad26.COV2.S COVID-19 vaccine or a placebo. Sequences were derived from peripheral blood, sampled in a trial of Ad26.COV2.S vaccine versus placebo. As DNA, the CDR3 is TGCGCCAGCAGGGGGGGCAGGAACTCTAATGAAAAACTGTTTTTT. The encoded protein is CASRGGRNSNEKLFF. The whole variable domain, filled in from reference TRBV5-1 and TRBJ1-4, reads KAGVTQTPRYLIKTRGQQVTLSCSPISGHRSVSWYQQTPGQGLQFLFEYFSETQRNKGNFPGRFSGRQFSNSRSEMNVSTLELGDSALYLCASRGGRNSNEKLFFGSGTQLSVL.